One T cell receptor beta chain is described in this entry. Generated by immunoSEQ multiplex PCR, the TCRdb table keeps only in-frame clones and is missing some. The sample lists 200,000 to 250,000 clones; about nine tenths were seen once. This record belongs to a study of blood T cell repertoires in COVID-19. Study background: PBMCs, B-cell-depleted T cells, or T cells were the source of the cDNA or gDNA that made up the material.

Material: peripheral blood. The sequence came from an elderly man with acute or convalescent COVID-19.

The CDR3 DNA follows: TGTGCCAGCAGGCCCGCGGAGACCTCCTACAATGAGCAGTTCTTC. Amino acid sequence: CASRPAETSYNEQFF. The chain carries TRBV11-1 and TRBJ2-1; no reliable D call. CDR3 length: 15 amino acids. The germline gives CDR1 SGHAT, CDR2 FQDESV (reference sequence). Trimming took off 6 bases at V and 0 bases at J, with 12 bases between the two ends.